A single sample gave rise to the 3 T cell receptor beta chains below, sequenced in a study of blood T cell repertoires in COVID-19. Generated by immunoSEQ multiplex PCR, the TCRdb table keeps only in-frame clones and is missing some. Among roughly 38,000 clones listed, around 90% were seen once. The sequenced sample was peripheral blood. These receptors all come from a woman in her 70s with acute or convalescent COVID-19.

V is TRBV7-8 and J is TRBJ2-2; no reliable D call. The CDR3 length is 18 residues. V was trimmed by 2 bases and J by 5 bases, leaving 21 bases between them. Germline V gene lookup returns CDR1 SGHVS and CDR2 FQNEAQ. CDR3: CASSLNQRPLLMTGELFF. CDR3 nucleotide sequence: TGTGCCAGCAGCTTAAATCAGCGACCCCTATTAATGACCGGGGAGCTGTTTTTT.

V gene TRBV19 combines with J gene TRBJ2-4; 11 bases map to TRBD1. Losses at the gene ends were 8 bases for V and 15 bases for J; bases not matched to a gene: 9. CDR1 and CDR2 (germline): LNHDA, SQIVND (reference sequence). The CDR3 loop spans 12 amino acids. The CDR3 DNA reads as TGTGCCAGTTTAGGACAGGGGGCTTTTTTGTACTTC. It is translated as CASLGQGAFLYF.

This chain joins TRBV3-1 (or the pseudogene TRBV3-2) and TRBJ2-3; no clear D. The CDR3 is made up of 13 amino acids. With 0 bases removed from V and 10 bases from J, the gap between germline ends came to 11 bases. Germline loops: CDR1 LGHDT, CDR2 YNNKEL (reference sequence). The CDR3 reads CASSQDHRVPQYF. The DNA of the CDR3 is TGTGCCAGCAGCCAAGATCATCGGGTGCCGCAGTATTTT.